This is a list of T cell receptor beta chains from one sample in a study of molecular identifiers for immune sequencing clone quantification. TCRdb recomputed calls from the PCR reads with MiXCR, one row per CDR3 protein. The data show tens of thousands of distinct CDR3 sequences, with around 18% seen just once and about 1.5% held by the top ten. Sequenced sample: naive CD8+ T cells from blood, with Jurkat cell RNA spiked in. The receptors derive from a human donor in good health. Some libraries in this study had Jurkat cell RNA spiked in. CDR3s include the opening cysteine and the closing phenylalanine or tryptophan. The D gene is left open where the match is weak. Clone size is not always given. Where it is, it says once, few, many or a class for expanded clones.

j_call | v_call | cdr3_length | clone_size | d_call | cdr3_nt | cdr3_aa
TRBJ1-1 | TRBV19 | 13 | many | NA | TGTGCCAGTAGTATCGGGGCTTGGACTGAAGCTTTCTTT | CASSIGAWTEAFF
TRBJ2-1 | TRBV4-1 | 15 | many | TRBD2 | TGCGCCAGCAGCCAAGTGAGCGGGAGGGCCCATGAGCAGTTCTTC | CASSQVSGRAHEQFF
TRBJ1-1 | TRBV15 | 12 | many | NA | TGTGCCACCAGCCCGACAGGCGCTGAAGCTTTCTTT | CATSPTGAEAFF
TRBJ2-3 | TRBV27 | 15 | many | NA | TGTGCCAGCAGTTCAGGAGGTGGCCTCACAGATACGCAGTATTTT | CASSSGGGLTDTQYF
TRBJ2-1 | TRBV7-9 | 16 | many | TRBD2 | TGTGCCAGCAGCCCGTTGGGACTAGCTTTTTTCGATGAGCAGTTCTTC | CASSPLGLAFFDEQFF
TRBJ2-1 | TRBV11-1 | 16 | few | NA | TGTGCCAGCAGCCGACCCCCGGGACTTACACGTAATGAGCAGTTCTTC | CASSRPPGLTRNEQFF
TRBJ1-2 | TRBV27 | 16 | many | NA | TGTGCCAGCAGGGGAATCGGGGGCGAAGATAACTATGGCTACACCTTC | CASRGIGGEDNYGYTF
TRBJ2-1 | TRBV19 | 17 | many | NA | TGTGCCAGTAGTCCCGAAATTAGAAGACCGTTATACAATGAGCAGTTCTTC | CASSPEIRRPLYNEQFF
TRBJ1-1 | TRBV11-2 | 12 | many | NA | TGTGCCAGCAGCTGGACAGTCACTGAAGCTTTCTTT | CASSWTVTEAFF
TRBJ2-2 | TRBV4-1 | 15 | many | NA | TGCGCCAGCAGCCTGGGACCGGTGAACACCGGGGAGCTGTTTTTT | CASSLGPVNTGELFF
TRBJ2-2 | TRBV7-2 | 16 | many | NA | TGTGCCAGCAGCTTAGTCGGCGGGGGCAGGTCCGGGGAGCTGTTTTTT | CASSLVGGGRSGELFF
TRBJ2-5 | TRBV6-5 | 16 | many | NA | TGTGCCAGCAGTTACCGAGCTGCAGGCCCCCAAGAGACCCAGTACTTC | CASSYRAAGPQETQYF
TRBJ1-2 | TRBV4-1 | 14 | many | NA | TGCGCCAGCAGCCCGGGACTCCCGGCCTTTGGCTACACCTTC | CASSPGLPAFGYTF
TRBJ2-5 | TRBV6-1 | 10 | few | NA | TGTGCCAGCACGGGAGAGACCCAGTACTTC | CASTGETQYF
TRBJ2-7 | TRBV19 | 15 | NA | TRBD2 | TGTGCCAGTAGCGTAAACGTAGGGACTAAGTACGAGCAGTACTTC | CASSVNVGTKYEQYF
TRBJ2-1 | TRBV19 | 15 | NA | NA | TGTGCCACCCTACCCCTGGGCGCCTCCTACAATGAGCAGTTCTTC | CATLPLGASYNEQFF
TRBJ1-1 | TRBV6-1 | 15 | many | NA | TGTGCCAGCACTCCCAGGTCTAAAGTCGGGGCTGAAGCTTTCTTT | CASTPRSKVGAEAFF
TRBJ1-1 | TRBV4-3 | 15 | many | NA | TGCGCCAGCAGCCAAGATGTGCAGGGCGGCACTGAAGCTTTCTTT | CASSQDVQGGTEAFF
TRBJ2-7 | TRBV7-6 | 13 | many | NA | TGTGCCAGCAGCTTAGCCGGGAATTACGAGCAGTACTTC | CASSLAGNYEQYF
TRBJ2-7 | TRBV11-3 | 15 | NA | NA | TGTGCCAGCAGCCCCCCAAGGGCGGGAACATACGAGCAGTACTTC | CASSPPRAGTYEQYF
TRBJ2-3 | TRBV12-3/TRBV12-4 | 15 | many | TRBD1 | TGTGCCAGCCGGGGGCCTCTCCGGGACAGGGATACGCAGTATTTT | CASRGPLRDRDTQYF
TRBJ1-1 | TRBV27 | 15 | many | TRBD1 | TGTGCCAGCAGTCCCCACACAGGGGGCGCTTCTGAAGCTTTCTTT | CASSPHTGGASEAFF
TRBJ2-7 | TRBV11-3 | 14 | few | NA | TGTGCCAGCAGCTCTCGTGCGGACAGTCCCGAGCAGTACTTC | CASSSRADSPEQYF
TRBJ2-7 | TRBV7-2 | 14 | many | NA | TGTGCCAGCAGCCTGACGCCCGGGGCCTACGAGCAGTACTTC | CASSLTPGAYEQYF
TRBJ2-1 | TRBV30 | 17 | many | NA | TGTGCCACAGACTACCGGGCCACGTCCAGCTCCTACAATGAGCAGTTCTTC | CATDYRATSSSYNEQFF
TRBJ2-4 | TRBV6-2/TRBV6-3 | 20 | medium-sized | TRBD2 | TGTGCCAGCAGTTACCCACGAAGGGGTCGAGCGGGAGGGCGGCAAAACATTCAGTACTTC | CASSYPRRGRAGGRQNIQYF
TRBJ2-3 | TRBV21-1 | 15 | many | NA | TGTGCCAGCAGCAAAGGAGGGCAAAACACAGATACGCAGTATTTT | CASSKGGQNTDTQYF
TRBJ1-1 | TRBV19 | 13 | once | NA | TGTGCCGGTGGTGGACACCTGAACACTGAAGCTTTCTTT | CAGGGHLNTEAFF
TRBJ2-1 | TRBV7-8 | 20 | NA | NA | TGTGCCAGCAGCCGGCCCCGGGAACAGGAAACCGGAACCGAGCCCGATGAGCAGTTCTTC | CASSRPREQETGTEPDEQFF
TRBJ2-7 | TRBV27 | 14 | NA | NA | TGTGCCAGCAGTTTACTGGGAACGAACTACGAGCAGTACTTC | CASSLLGTNYEQYF
TRBJ2-4 | TRBV28 | 17 | many | NA | TGTGCCAGCAGAAGGGAGCTAGCGAACCTAGCCAAAAACATTCAGTACTTC | CASRRELANLAKNIQYF
TRBJ2-7 | TRBV10-2 | 12 | NA | NA | TGCGCCAGCAGTGAACACACCTACGAGCGGTACTTC | CASSEHTYERYF
TRBJ1-5 | TRBV4-3 | 16 | many | TRBD1 | TGCGCCAGCAGCCAAGATCGGTCAGGGGGCGGCCAGCCCCAGCATTTT | CASSQDRSGGGQPQHF
TRBJ2-1 | TRBV20-1 | 13 | NA | NA | TGCAGTGCTAGAGTAAGATCCTACAATGAGCAGTTCTTC | CSARVRSYNEQFF
TRBJ2-7 | TRBV27 | 14 | many | TRBD1 | TGTGCCAGCAGTTTTTTAGACAGGGTCCACGAGCAGTACTTC | CASSFLDRVHEQYF
TRBJ2-3 | TRBV6-1 | 16 | many | TRBD2 | TGTGCCAGCAGTGAATTAGCGGGTACTAGCACAGATACGCAGTATTTT | CASSELAGTSTDTQYF
TRBJ2-7 | TRBV11-2 | 15 | many | NA | TGTGCCAGCAGCTTAGAAGGACAGTTCACCTACGAGCAGTACTTC | CASSLEGQFTYEQYF
TRBJ1-1 | TRBV4-1 | 12 | many | NA | TGCGCCAGCAGCGCATACAGGGAAGGGGCTTTCTTT | CASSAYREGAFF
TRBJ2-3 | TRBV24-1 | 14 | many | NA | TGTGCCACCAGTGATTCCGGGGACACAGATACGCAGTATTTT | CATSDSGDTDTQYF
TRBJ2-3 | TRBV7-9 | 18 | many | NA | TGTGCCAGCAGCTCATTAGGGGGTAGAGTGGGGCCCACAGATACGCAGTATTTT | CASSSLGGRVGPTDTQYF
TRBJ2-7 | TRBV27 | 15 | many | TRBD2 | TGTGCCAGCAGCCTTGGGACTAGCGGGAGTAACGAGCAGTACTTC | CASSLGTSGSNEQYF
TRBJ2-2 | TRBV24-1 | 16 | many | TRBD1 | TGTGCCACCAGTGATCTGCCGGGACAGGGGGCCGGGGAGCTGTTTTTT | CATSDLPGQGAGELFF
TRBJ1-5 | TRBV27 | 15 | NA | TRBD1 | TGTGCCAGCAGTTTGACAGGGGTGAGCAATCAGCCCCAGCATTTT | CASSLTGVSNQPQHF
TRBJ2-4 | TRBV7-9 | 17 | many | NA | TGTGCCAGCAGCTCGTCGACAGAACTAATAGCCAAAAACATTCAGTACTTC | CASSSSTELIAKNIQYF
TRBJ2-1 | TRBV5-4 | 14 | NA | TRBD2 | TGTGCCAGCAGCTTGGCCTGGGGGGGCAATGAGCAGTTCTTC | CASSLAWGGNEQFF
TRBJ2-7 | TRBV7-9 | 14 | few | NA | TGTGCCAGCAGCTTTGCTATCTCAGGGTACGAGCAGTACTTC | CASSFAISGYEQYF
TRBJ2-7 | TRBV14 | 18 | many | TRBD2 | TGTGCCAGCAGCCTCGGGGCTAGCGGGAGTATACCCCTCGGCGAGCAGTACTTC | CASSLGASGSIPLGEQYF
TRBJ2-6 | TRBV2 | 16 | many | TRBD1 | TGTGCCAGCAGACAATTACAGGGGGCTGGGGCCAACGTCCTGACTTTC | CASRQLQGAGANVLTF
TRBJ1-1 | TRBV9 | 15 | many | NA | TGTGCCAGCAGCGTAGCTGGGGGTATTAACACTGAAGCTTTCTTT | CASSVAGGINTEAFF
TRBJ2-5 | TRBV7-9 | 15 | many | TRBD1 | TGTGCCAGCAGCGGCGCACAGGGGGCTATGGAGACCCAGTACTTC | CASSGAQGAMETQYF
TRBJ2-1 | TRBV24-1 | 14 | many | TRBD2 | TGTGCCACCGAAACCCGACTAGCGCCCAATGAGCAGTTCTTC | CATETRLAPNEQFF